The present entry profiles one T cell receptor (beta chain) with its context. This specimen belongs to a study of shared clonotypes between healthy human individuals. Study at large: Used for every donor were three CD4 naive, three CD4 memory, two CD8 naive and one CD8 memory plate.

Data came from immunoSEQ multiplex PCR; TCRdb stores just in-frame clones and leaves some out. This table has about 2.2 million clones, just under 95% appearing once. Germline V gives CDR1 SEHNR, CDR2 FQNEAQ (reference sequence). V was clipped by 2 bases and J by 7 bases, with 15 bases between them. The CDR3 consists of 15 residues. Selected positively for CCR7 and CD45RO-negative, naive CD8 cells excluded terminally differentiated effector memory CD45RA+ cells. Sequencing was done on a sample of naive CD8+ T cells from PBMCs. The receptor was derived from a man between 18 and 29 years old in good health. Some clones in this sample may be carry-over from other donors' samples. The chain recombines TRBV7-9 with TRBJ1-3, with a possible D match to TRBD1 (6 bases). CDR3 bases: TGTGCCAGCAGCTTAATAATTGGGGGGCGGAACACCATATATTTT. Residues: CASSLIIGGRNTIYF.